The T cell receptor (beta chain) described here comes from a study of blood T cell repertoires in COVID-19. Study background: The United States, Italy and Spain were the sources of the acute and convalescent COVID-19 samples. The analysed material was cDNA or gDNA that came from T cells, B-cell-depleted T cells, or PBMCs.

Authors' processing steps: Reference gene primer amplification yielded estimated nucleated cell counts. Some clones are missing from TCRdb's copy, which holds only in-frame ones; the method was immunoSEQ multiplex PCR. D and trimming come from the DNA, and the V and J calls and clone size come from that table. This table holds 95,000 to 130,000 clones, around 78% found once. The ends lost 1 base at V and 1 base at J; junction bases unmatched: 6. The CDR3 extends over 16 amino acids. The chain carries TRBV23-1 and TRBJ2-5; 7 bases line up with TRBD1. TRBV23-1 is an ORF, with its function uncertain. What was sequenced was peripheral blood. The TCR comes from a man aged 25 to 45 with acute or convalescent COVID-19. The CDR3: CASSQYAAGGQETQYF. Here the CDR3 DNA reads TGCGCCAGCAGTCAATACGCGGCAGGGGGCCAAGAGACCCAGTACTTC.